The rows below give T cell receptor beta chains drawn from one sample of a study of blood T cell repertoires in COVID-19. TCRdb keeps only in-frame clones here, not all; method: immunoSEQ multiplex PCR. The table lists more than 200,000 clones, approximately 81% of them singletons, with about 10% in the top ten. The source material was peripheral blood. These receptor sequences come from a woman of 80 years or more with acute or convalescent COVID-19. CDR3s include the opening cysteine and the closing phenylalanine or tryptophan. D genes are given only for firm matches. Only some rows state a clone size, as once, few, many or a class for expanded clones.

v_gene	d_gene	abundance	j_gene	CDR3aa	CDR3nt
TRBV30	TRBD1	NA	TRBJ1-5	CAWSGRAGGVEPQHF	TGTGCCTGGAGTGGGAGGGCAGGGGGCGTAGAGCCCCAGCATTTT
TRBV3-1/TRBV3-2	NA	NA	TRBJ2-7	CASSQVIDSSYEQYF	TGTGCCAGCAGCCAAGTGATCGACAGTTCCTACGAGCAGTACTTC
TRBV29-1	NA	NA	TRBJ1-2	CSVEDVFDYGYTF	TGCAGCGTTGAAGACGTATTTGACTATGGCTACACCTTC
TRBV3-1/TRBV3-2	NA	NA	TRBJ1-2	CASSQDVALYGYTF	TGTGCCAGCAGCCAAGATGTGGCATTATATGGCTACACCTTC
TRBV29-1	NA	NA	TRBJ1-5	CSVAEQGDQPQHF	TGCAGCGTTGCTGAACAGGGTGATCAGCCCCAGCATTTT
TRBV6-5	NA	NA	TRBJ1-1	CASSYVSSNTEAFF	TGTGCCAGCAGTTACGTCTCCTCGAACACTGAAGCTTTCTTT
TRBV2	TRBD1	NA	TRBJ2-7	CASTDRVVEQYF	TGTGCCAGCACCGACAGGGTAGTCGAGCAGTACTTC
TRBV24-1	NA	NA	TRBJ2-1	CATRSAGATYNEQFF	TGTGCCACCAGATCTGCGGGGGCCACCTACAATGAGCAGTTCTTC
TRBV12-5	TRBD1	NA	TRBJ2-2	CASGLTRTGLGTGELFF	TGTGCTAGTGGTTTGACCCGGACAGGGCTTGGCACCGGGGAGCTGTTTTTT
TRBV6-2/TRBV6-3	NA	NA	TRBJ1-2	CASSILRGYGYTF	TGTGCCAGCAGTATTTTAAGGGGCTATGGCTACACCTTC
TRBV6-2/TRBV6-3	NA	once	TRBJ2-3	CASSSPPRGSGSTDTQYF	TGTGCCAGCAGTTCTCCCCCCCGGGGTAGCGGCAGCACAGATACGCAGTATTTT
TRBV19	NA	NA	TRBJ2-7	CASSRQESSYEQYF	TGTGCCAGTAGCCGACAGGAGAGCTCCTACGAGCAGTACTTC
TRBV3-1/TRBV3-2	NA	NA	TRBJ1-3	CASSQPGRSSGNTIYF	TGTGCCAGCAGCCAGCCCGGAAGGAGCTCTGGAAACACCATATATTTT
TRBV28	NA	NA	TRBJ1-2	CASSLSPAPPQSYGYTF	TGTGCCAGCAGTTTATCCCCGGCTCCCCCACAGAGCTATGGCTACACCTTC
TRBV7-3	TRBD1	NA	TRBJ2-3	CASSRQTGADTQYF	TGTGCCAGCAGCCGCCAGACAGGGGCAGATACGCAGTATTTT
TRBV18	NA	few	TRBJ1-2	CASSPPGGGYTF	TGTGCCAGCTCACCACCAGGCGGAGGCTACACCTTC
TRBV11-3	NA	NA	TRBJ2-1	CASSRAEDEQFF	TGTGCCAGCAGCCGGGCGGAGGATGAGCAGTTCTTC
TRBV19	TRBD1	NA	TRBJ2-7	CTSSIIGVYGTGAGEQYF	TGTACCAGTAGTATCATTGGAGTCTACGGGACAGGGGCCGGCGAGCAGTACTTC
TRBV27	NA	few	TRBJ2-7	CASSGGGYEQYF	TGTGCCAGCAGCGGAGGCGGCTACGAGCAGTACTTC
TRBV3-1/TRBV3-2	TRBD2	NA	TRBJ2-2	CASSALAGDGTGELFF	TGTGCCAGCAGCGCACTAGCGGGGGACGGTACCGGGGAGCTGTTTTTT
TRBV7-9	NA	NA	TRBJ2-7	CASSSGQGQYF	TGTGCCAGCAGCTCAGGGCAGGGGCAGTACTTC
TRBV11-3	NA	NA	TRBJ1-2	CASSPGFHGYTF	TGTGCCAGCAGCCCGGGGTTTCATGGCTACACCTTC
TRBV3-1/TRBV3-2	NA	once	TRBJ1-1	CASSRNPWGDTEAFF	TGTGCCAGCAGCCGAAATCCTTGGGGAGACACTGAAGCTTTCTTT
TRBV9	TRBD1	once	TRBJ1-4	CASSRGQTLFSEKLFF	TGTGCCAGCAGCCGGGGACAGACTCTATTCTCTGAAAAACTGTTTTTT
TRBV27	TRBD1	NA	TRBJ1-6	CASSLGQEISPLHF	TGTGCCAGCAGTTTAGGACAGGAGATTTCACCCCTCCACTTT
TRBV6-2/TRBV6-3	TRBD1	NA	TRBJ2-1	CASSYGGQGPSISYNEQFF	TGTGCCAGCAGTTACGGGGGACAGGGGCCATCTATTTCCTACAATGAGCAGTTCTTC
TRBV2	TRBD2	NA	TRBJ2-5	CASSERLAGVGETQYF	TGTGCCAGCAGTGAACGGCTAGCGGGAGTGGGGGAGACCCAGTACTTC
TRBV28	TRBD1	NA	TRBJ1-5	CAILTGPKGNQPQHF	TGTGCCATCCTGACAGGGCCGAAGGGCAATCAGCCCCAGCATTTT
TRBV5-1	TRBD2	NA	TRBJ2-5	CASSFPGGGEETQYF	TGCGCCAGCAGCTTCCCGGGGGGGGGCGAGGAGACCCAGTACTTC
TRBV3-1/TRBV3-2	TRBD2	NA	TRBJ2-7	CASSAFSGGAYEQYF	TGTGCCAGCAGTGCCTTTAGCGGGGGGGCCTACGAGCAGTACTTC